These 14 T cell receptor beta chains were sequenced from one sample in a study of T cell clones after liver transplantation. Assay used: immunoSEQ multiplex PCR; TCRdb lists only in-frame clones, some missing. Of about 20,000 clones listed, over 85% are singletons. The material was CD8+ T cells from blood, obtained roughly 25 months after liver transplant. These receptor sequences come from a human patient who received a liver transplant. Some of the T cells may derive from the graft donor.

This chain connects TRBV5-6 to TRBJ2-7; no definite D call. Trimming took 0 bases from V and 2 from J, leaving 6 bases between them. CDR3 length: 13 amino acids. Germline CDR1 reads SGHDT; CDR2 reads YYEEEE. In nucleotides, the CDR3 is TGTGCCAGCAGCTTGGGGCCCACCTACGAGCAGTACTTC. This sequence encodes CASSLGPTYEQYF. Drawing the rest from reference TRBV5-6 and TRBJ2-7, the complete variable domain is DAGVTQSPTHLIKTRGQQVTLRCSPKSGHDTVSWYQQALGQGPQFIFQYYEEEERQRGNFPDRFSGHQFPNYSSELNVNALLLGDSALYLCASSLGPTYEQYFGPGTRLTVT.

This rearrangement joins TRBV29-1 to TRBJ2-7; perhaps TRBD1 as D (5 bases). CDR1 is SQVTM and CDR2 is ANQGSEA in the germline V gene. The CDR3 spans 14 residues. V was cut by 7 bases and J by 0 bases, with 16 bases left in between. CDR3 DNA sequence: TGCAGCGCCACGATGGGGCAGAACTCCTACGAGCAGTACTTC. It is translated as CSATMGQNSYEQYF.

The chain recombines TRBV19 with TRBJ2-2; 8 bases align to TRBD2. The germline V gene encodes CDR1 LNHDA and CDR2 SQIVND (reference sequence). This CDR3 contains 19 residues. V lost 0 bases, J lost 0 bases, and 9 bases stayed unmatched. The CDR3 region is CASSIEVGTGGANTGELFF. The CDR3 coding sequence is TGTGCCAGTAGTATAGAGGTCGGAACGGGAGGGGCGAACACCGGGGAGCTGTTTTTT.

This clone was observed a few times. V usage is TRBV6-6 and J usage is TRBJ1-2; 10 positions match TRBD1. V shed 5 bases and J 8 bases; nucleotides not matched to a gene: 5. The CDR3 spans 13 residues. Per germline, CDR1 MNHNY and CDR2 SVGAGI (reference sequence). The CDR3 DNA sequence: TGTGCCAGCAGTGACAGGGGGCTGGGGGGCTACACCTTC. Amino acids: CASSDRGLGGYTF.

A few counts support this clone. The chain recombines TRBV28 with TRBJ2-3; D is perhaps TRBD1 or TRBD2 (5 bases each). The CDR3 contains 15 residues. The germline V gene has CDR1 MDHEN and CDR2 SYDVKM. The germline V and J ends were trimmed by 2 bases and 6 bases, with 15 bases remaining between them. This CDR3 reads CASSLRGDPRDTQYF. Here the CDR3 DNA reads TGTGCCAGCAGTTTAAGAGGGGACCCTCGGGATACGCAGTATTTT.

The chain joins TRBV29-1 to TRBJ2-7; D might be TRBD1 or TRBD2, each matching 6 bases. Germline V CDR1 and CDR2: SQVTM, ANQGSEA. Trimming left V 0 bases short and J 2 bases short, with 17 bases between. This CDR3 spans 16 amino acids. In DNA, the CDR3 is TGCAGCGTTGAAGAGGGGGGACATAGGGGAACCTACGAGCAGTACTTC. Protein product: CSVEEGGHRGTYEQYF.

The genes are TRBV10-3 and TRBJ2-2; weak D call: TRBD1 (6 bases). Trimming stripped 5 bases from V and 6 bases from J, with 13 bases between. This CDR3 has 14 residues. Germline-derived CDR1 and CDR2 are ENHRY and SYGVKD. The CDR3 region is CAISPNRVSGELFF. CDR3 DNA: TGTGCCATCAGTCCCAACAGGGTCTCCGGGGAGCTGTTTTTT.

Written as DNA, the CDR3 is TGTGCCAGTAGTACGGACAGGGAAGGGCGGTCTTCCATTCAGTACTTC. It yields the protein CASSTDREGRSSIQYF. The chain joins TRBV19 to TRBJ2-4, with 8 bases identical to TRBD1. The CDR3 covers 16 residues. Per germline, CDR1 LNHDA and CDR2 SQIVND (reference sequence). After removal of 4 bases from V and 9 bases from J, the junction contained 14 bases not matched to a gene. Using reference TRBV19 and TRBJ2-4 for the parts outside the CDR3, the full variable domain is DGGITQSPKYLFRKEGQNVTLSCEQNLNHDAMYWYRQDPGQGLRLIYYSQIVNDFQKGDIAEGYSVSREKKESFPLTVTSAQKNPTAFYLCASSTDREGRSSIQYFGAGTRLSVL.

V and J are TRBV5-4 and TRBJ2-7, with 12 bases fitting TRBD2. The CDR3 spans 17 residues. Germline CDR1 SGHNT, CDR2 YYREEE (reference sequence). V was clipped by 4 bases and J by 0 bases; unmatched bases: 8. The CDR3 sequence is CASSEGLAGTLSYEQYF. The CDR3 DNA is TGTGCCAGCAGCGAGGGACTAGCGGGTACTCTCTCCTACGAGCAGTACTTC.

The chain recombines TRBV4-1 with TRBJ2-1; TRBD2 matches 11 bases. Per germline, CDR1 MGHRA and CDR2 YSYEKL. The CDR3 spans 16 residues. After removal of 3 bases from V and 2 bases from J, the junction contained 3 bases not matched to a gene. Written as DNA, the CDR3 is TGCGCCAGCAGCCAGGAACTAGCGGGAGCCTACAATGAGCAGTTCTTC. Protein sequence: CASSQELAGAYNEQFF.

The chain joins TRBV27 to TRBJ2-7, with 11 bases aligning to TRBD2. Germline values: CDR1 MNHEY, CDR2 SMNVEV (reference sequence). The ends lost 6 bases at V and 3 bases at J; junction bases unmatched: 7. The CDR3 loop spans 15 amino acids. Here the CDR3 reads CASRLEGTSGYEQYF. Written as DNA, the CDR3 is TGTGCCAGCAGGTTAGAAGGGACTAGCGGCTACGAGCAGTACTTC.

CDR3 sequence: CASSLDRGLRNEQFF. The CDR3 DNA reads as TGTGCCAGCAGCTTGGACAGGGGGCTGCGCAATGAGCAGTTCTTC. The rearrangement joins TRBV5-6 to TRBJ2-1; 9 positions agree with TRBD1. The junction had 4 bases not matched to a gene; V was cut back by 0 bases and J by 6 bases. Per germline, CDR1 SGHDT and CDR2 YYEEEE. This CDR3 contains 15 residues.

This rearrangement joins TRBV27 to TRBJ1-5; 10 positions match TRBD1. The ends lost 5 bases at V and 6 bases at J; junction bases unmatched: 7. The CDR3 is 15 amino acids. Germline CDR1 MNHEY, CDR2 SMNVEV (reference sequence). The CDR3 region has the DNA TGTGCCAGCAGTCCGGGGACAGGGGTTAGTCAGCCCCAGCATTTT. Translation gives CASSPGTGVSQPQHF.

The CDR3, as DNA: TGTGCCAGCAGCGGAAGTTTTATCTATGGCTACACCTTC. Translating gives CASSGSFIYGYTF. This chain connects TRBV7-8 to TRBJ1-2; D call uncertain. V lost 5 bases to trimming and J lost 4 bases, with 11 bases between them. The CDR3 sequence is 13 residues long. Germline V gene sequence: CDR1 SGHVS, CDR2 FQNEAQ.